A single T cell receptor beta chain is shown here with its context. This CDR3 contains 14 residues. Germline assignment: CDR1 SGDLS and CDR2 YYNGEE. The ends were cut back, 4 bases at V and 3 bases at J, with 10 bases in the middle. Measured with immunoSEQ multiplex PCR; TCRdb has only the in-frame clones, and not every one. The sample includes roughly 350,000 clones, roughly 84% of them seen just once. The data originate from a study of Ad26.COV2.S vaccination and SARS-CoV-2 variants. Treatment defined: 15 to 20 received Ad26.COV2.S at low or high dose, single or two shots; 5 received placebo; per-sample allocation not given. Repertoires come from day 63 after the first vaccine or placebo injection.

The clonotype comes from a person aged 18-60 years who received the Ad26.COV2.S COVID-19 vaccine or a placebo. The specimen was peripheral blood, collected in a trial of Ad26.COV2.S vaccine versus placebo. The V gene is TRBV9, the J gene TRBJ1-4; D unresolved. The CDR3 here is CASSRRTSNEKLFF. The CDR3 coding sequence is TGTGCCAGCAGCAGACGGACTTCTAATGAAAAACTGTTTTTT.